The 5 T cell receptor beta chains below come from one sample, sequenced in a study of T cells in Graves' hyperthyroidism and ophthalmopathy. Template material for amplifying TCR beta CDR3 regions consisted of RNA transcripts. The HTBI primer set drove a first-round RT-PCR of the TCR CDR3. TCRdb re-called the multiplex PCR reads with MiXCR, one entry per CDR3 protein. This table holds about 590,000 distinct CDR3 sequences, more than 15% found once. The sequencing input was blood. These receptors originate from a woman aged 25-40 years with Graves' hyperthyroidism.

At least ten counts were recorded for this clonotype. The chain carries TRBV27 and TRBJ2-1, with D perhaps being TRBD1 or TRBD2 (5 bases each). Germline-derived CDR1 and CDR2 are MNHEY and SMNVEV (reference sequence). V lost 7 bases, J lost 0 bases, and 13 bases lay in between. CDR3 length: 15 amino acids. The CDR3 protein is CASTRGEPSYNEQFF. The CDR3 DNA reads TGTGCCAGCACTCGAGGGGAACCCTCCTACAATGAGCAGTTCTTC.

This clonotype was detected ten times or more. The chain recombines TRBV5-5 with TRBJ2-7, with 7 bases matching TRBD1. The V gene's germline CDR1 is SGHKS and CDR2 YYEKEE (reference sequence). The V and J ends lost 2 bases and 6 bases, in that order; junction bases with no gene match: 8. This CDR3 has 14 amino acids. CDR3: CASSFGTESGEQYF. The CDR3 coding sequence is TGTGCCAGCAGCTTTGGGACAGAGAGCGGCGAGCAGTACTTC.

This clonotype was seen ten or more times. The chain employs TRBV7-2 and TRBJ2-7; 9 bases map to TRBD2. The CDR3 length is 14 residues. CDR1 is SGHTA and CDR2 is FQGNSA in the germline V gene. V gave up 5 bases and J gave up 7 bases; unmatched junction bases: 9. For the CDR3, the DNA is TGTGCCAGCAGCGCCTTAGCGGGGGCGGGGGAGCAGTACTTC. It translates to CASSALAGAGEQYF. The entire variable domain, with the rest obtained from reference TRBV7-2 and TRBJ2-7, is as follows: GAGVSQSPSNKVTEKGKDVELRCDPISGHTALYWYRQSLGQGLEFLIYFQGNSAPDKSGLPSDRFSAERTGGSVSTLTIQRTQQEDSAVYLCASSALAGAGEQYFGPGTRLTVT.

This clonotype has ten or more counts. V gene TRBV7-9 combines with J gene TRBJ2-3; 11 nucleotides agree with TRBD1. Germline V CDR1 and CDR2: SEHNR, FQNEAQ (reference sequence). The CDR3 is made up of 13 amino acids. Trimming cost V 11 bases and J 5 bases; bases outside gene matches: 6. The chain's CDR3 is CAGRGQGGDTQYF. As DNA, the CDR3 is TGTGCCGGACGGGGACAGGGGGGAGATACGCAGTATTTT.

This clonotype was picked up a small number of times. The chain links TRBV4-1 to TRBJ2-2; 9 bases match TRBD1. Germline V gives CDR1 MGHRA, CDR2 YSYEKL. Trimming removed 4 bases from V and 0 bases from J; junction bases left unmatched: 9. The CDR3 contains 18 residues. DNA for the CDR3: TGCGCCAGCAGCCGGGAGGGGAGGACAGGGGCGAACACCGGGGAGCTGTTTTTT. It translates to CASSREGRTGANTGELFF.